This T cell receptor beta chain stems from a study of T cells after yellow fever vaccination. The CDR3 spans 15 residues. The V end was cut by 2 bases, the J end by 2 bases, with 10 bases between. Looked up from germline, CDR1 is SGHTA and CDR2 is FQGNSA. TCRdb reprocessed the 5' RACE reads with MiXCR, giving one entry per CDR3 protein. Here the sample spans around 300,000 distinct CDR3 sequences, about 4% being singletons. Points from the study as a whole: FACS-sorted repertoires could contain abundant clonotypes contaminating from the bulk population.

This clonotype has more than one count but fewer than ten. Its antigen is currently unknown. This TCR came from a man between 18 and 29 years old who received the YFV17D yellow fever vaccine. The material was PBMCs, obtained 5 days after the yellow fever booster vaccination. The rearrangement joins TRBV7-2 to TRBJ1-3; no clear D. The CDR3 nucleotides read TGTGCCAGCAGCTTATTCTCCGGCCCTGGAAACACCATATATTTT. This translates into CASSLFSGPGNTIYF.